The 26 T cell receptor beta chains below were found in one sample sequenced in a study of blood T cell repertoires in COVID-19. The table came from immunoSEQ multiplex PCR; TCRdb's copy has only in-frame clones and leaves some out. The sample gives 90,000 to 150,000 clones, about three quarters of which show up once; 0.86% is in the top ten. The sample comprised peripheral blood. The receptor set was obtained from a human donor with acute or convalescent COVID-19. The donor label of this sample is uncertain.

The genes are TRBV18 and TRBJ1-3; D not certain. Germline values: CDR1 KGHSH, CDR2 LQKENI. CDR3 length: 15 residues. Trimming shortened V by 4 bases and J by 7 bases, and 17 bases separated the two germline ends. CDR3 loop: CASSRPSEGVNTIYF. The CDR3 nucleotides are TGTGCCAGCTCACGCCCTTCGGAGGGTGTCAACACCATATATTTT.

This chain links TRBV28 with TRBJ2-1, with D maybe TRBD2 (6 bases). V shed 7 bases and J shed 6 bases, with 16 bases lying between them. This CDR3 has 14 residues. Per germline, CDR1 MDHEN and CDR2 SYDVKM. The CDR3: CASTYGGVPNEQFF. The CDR3 DNA follows: TGTGCCAGCACCTACGGAGGGGTTCCCAATGAGCAGTTCTTC.

This rearrangement joins TRBV30 to TRBJ2-3; 10 nucleotides agree with TRBD2. The V gene's germline CDR1 is GTSNPN and CDR2 SVGIG (reference sequence). The V segment lost 2 bases and the J segment 7 bases; nucleotides outside the gene matches: 6. CDR3 length: 14 amino acids. The CDR3 is CAWSSGGGGNTQYF. The DNA of the CDR3 is TGTGCCTGGAGTAGCGGGGGGGGAGGGAATACGCAGTATTTT.

This clone was detected only once. V is TRBV7-9 and J is TRBJ2-7; maybe TRBD1 (6 bases). V shed 5 bases and J shed 7 bases, with 21 bases lying between them. The CDR3 loop spans 15 amino acids. Germline values: CDR1 SEHNR, CDR2 FQNEAQ (reference sequence). The CDR3 is CASSAHQGSLWEQYF. The CDR3 nucleotides read TGTGCCAGCAGCGCCCATCAGGGGTCCCTTTGGGAGCAGTACTTC.

This sequence joins TRBV4-1 and TRBJ1-6; 7 bases align to TRBD1. The CDR3 contains 15 residues. V trimming: 9 bases; J trimming: 9 bases; junction bases outside the gene matches: 14. Germline V gene lookup returns CDR1 MGHRA and CDR2 YSYEKL. The CDR3 region is CASKNFPAGGSPLHF. In DNA form, the CDR3 reads TGCGCCAGTAAAAACTTCCCCGCAGGGGGTTCACCCCTCCACTTT.

The rearrangement joins TRBV2 to TRBJ1-2; D is unclear. This CDR3 is built from 15 residues. Germline V CDR1 and CDR2: SNHLY, FYNNEI. Between the trimmed V and J ends, which lost 7 bases and 3 bases, there was a span of 18 bases. For the CDR3, the DNA is TGTGCCAGCAAGCTGAGGGAGGGAGAGGACTATGGCTACACCTTC. Translation: CASKLREGEDYGYTF.

This chain links TRBV27 with TRBJ1-1; D gene ambiguous. CDR1 and CDR2 (germline): MNHEY, SMNVEV (reference sequence). V lost 7 bases, J lost 1 base, and 16 bases lay in between. The CDR3 is 15 amino acids. The CDR3 region has the DNA TGTGCCAGCAACCCACTAGGGTCAGGGAACACTGAAGCTTTCTTT. This translates into CASNPLGSGNTEAFF.

This chain connects TRBV7-8 to TRBJ1-1; D remains ambiguous. This CDR3 has 13 amino acids. Trimming removed 5 bases from V and 9 bases from J, with 16 bases in between. Per germline, CDR1 SGHVS and CDR2 FQNEAQ. CDR3 nucleotide sequence: TGTGCCAGCAGCCTCCTTCTTGAGGGTAAAGCTTTCTTT. Translated: CASSLLLEGKAFF.

The J gene is TRBJ1-3, the V gene TRBV13, with D tentatively TRBD1 (5 bases). V was cut by 5 bases and J by 0 bases, with 17 bases left in between. The CDR3 runs 17 residues. Germline-derived CDR1 and CDR2 are PRHDT and FYEKMQ (reference sequence). The CDR3 loop reads CASSRRQQLGSGNTIYF. The CDR3 region has the DNA TGTGCCAGCAGCCGACGACAGCAGTTGGGCTCTGGAAACACCATATATTTT.

V is TRBV29-1 and J is TRBJ1-2, with a weak D call TRBD1 (5 bases). Germline V gene data show CDR1 as SQVTM and CDR2 as ANQGSEA. Trimming left V 1 base short and J 4 bases short, with 7 bases between. There are 12 residues in the CDR3. Here the CDR3 reads CSVEGQTYGYTF. As DNA, the CDR3 is TGCAGCGTTGAAGGACAGACCTATGGCTACACCTTC.

The chain combines TRBV19 with TRBJ1-2; TRBD1 matches 7 bases. With 3 bases clipped from V and 6 bases from J, the junction kept 10 bases outside the gene matches. Germline CDR1 LNHDA, CDR2 SQIVND (reference sequence). This CDR3 has 15 amino acids. The CDR3 DNA sequence: TGTGCCAGTAGTATTGGTGACAGGGTGGGAGATGGCTACACCTTC. This encodes CASSIGDRVGDGYTF.

This chain links TRBV18 with TRBJ1-2, with 8 bases fitting TRBD1. The CDR3 length is 14 residues. V shed 2 bases and J 8 bases; nucleotides not matched to a gene: 7. Germline assignment: CDR1 KGHSH and CDR2 LQKENI. The CDR3 sequence: CASSPTQGAPGYTF. CDR3 sequence (DNA): TGTGCCAGCTCACCAACGCAGGGGGCGCCGGGCTACACCTTC.

The V and J genes are TRBV3-1 (or the pseudogene TRBV3-2) and TRBJ2-7; a possible D gene is TRBD2 (6 bases). CDR3 size: 13 residues. The V gene lost 3 bases and the J gene lost 4 bases, with 10 bases spanning the gap. Per germline, CDR1 LGHDT and CDR2 YNNKEL (reference sequence). CDR3 region: CASSQRDGYEQYF. For the CDR3, the DNA is TGTGCCAGCAGCCAGCGGGACGGATACGAGCAGTACTTC.

J is TRBJ2-5 and V is TRBV21-1; the listed D gene, TRBD2, was not tested against the DNA. TRBV21-1 is shown as a pseudogene. This CDR3 spans 16 amino acids. CDR3 DNA sequence: TGTGCCAGCAGCGTAAATAGCGGGGGGAACTCCGATGCCCAGTACTTC. This encodes CASSVNSGGNSDAQYF.

The rearrangement uses TRBV28 and TRBJ2-1; TRBD2 matches at 9 bases. Germline CDR1 and CDR2: MDHEN and SYDVKM. The ends lost 6 bases at V and 8 bases at J; junction bases unmatched: 14. This CDR3 has 16 amino acids. CDR3 coding DNA: TGTGCCAGCAGCGGACTCGGGACTAGCCTAGTTCATGAGCAGTTCTTC. Its protein is CASSGLGTSLVHEQFF.

The chain links TRBV27 to TRBJ1-2; 10 positions agree with TRBD1. Trimming cost V 6 bases and J 7 bases; bases outside gene matches: 5. This CDR3 comprises 13 residues. Germline lookup yields CDR1 MNHEY and CDR2 SMNVEV (reference sequence). The CDR3 reads CASRDDRGLGYTF. The CDR3 DNA reads TGTGCCAGCAGAGACGACAGGGGGCTTGGCTACACCTTC.

The chain is built from TRBV20-1 and TRBJ2-1, with 8 bases aligning to TRBD2. CDR3 size: 16 residues. The trim removed 3 bases at V and 1 base at J, leaving 8 bases unmatched. Germline CDR1 reads DFQATT; CDR2 reads SNEGSKA (reference sequence). CDR3 in DNA: TGCAGTGCTAGTCCCTTGCGGGGGGCATCCTACAATGAGCAGTTCTTC. Its translation: CSASPLRGASYNEQFF.

Many counts were recorded for this clone. The chain couples TRBV29-1 to TRBJ1-3; D is ambiguous. This CDR3 contains 16 residues. Deletions cut 7 bases from V and 0 bases from J, with 19 bases between. The V gene's germline CDR1 is SQVTM and CDR2 ANQGSEA. The CDR3 bases are TGCAGCGCCTACGGATCAACGGACTTCTCTGGAAACACCATATATTTT. Its translation is CSAYGSTDFSGNTIYF.

J is TRBJ1-1 and V is TRBV9; no clear D. From germline, CDR1 is SGDLS and CDR2 YYNGEE. Trimming took 0 bases from V and 4 from J, leaving 10 bases between them. The CDR3 extends over 14 amino acids. This chain's CDR3 is CASSVGPGVTEAFF. CDR3 DNA sequence: TGTGCCAGCAGCGTAGGCCCCGGGGTCACTGAAGCTTTCTTT.

The chain recombines TRBV28 with TRBJ1-1, with 7 bases aligning to TRBD1. From germline, CDR1 is MDHEN and CDR2 SYDVKM. The V gene end was trimmed by 7 bases and the J gene end by 7 bases; junction bases not matched to a gene: 15. The CDR3 extends over 15 amino acids. CDR3 sequence: CASTLLTGHGSEAFF. The CDR3 DNA reads as TGTGCCAGCACCTTACTGACAGGGCATGGCAGTGAAGCTTTCTTT.

This clone was recorded once. The chain employs TRBV11-2 and TRBJ1-2; 12 bases align to TRBD1. The CDR3 sequence is 19 residues long. J gave up 6 bases and V 2 bases, and 16 bases lay outside the gene matches. Germline V lookup: CDR1 SGHAT, CDR2 FQNNGV. This CDR3 is CASSLFVWDRGRRVDGYTF. CDR3 DNA sequence: TGTGCCAGCAGCTTATTCGTTTGGGACAGGGGGCGGCGAGTGGATGGCTACACCTTC.

This clone was picked up a small number of times. The chain recombines TRBV18 with TRBJ1-6; the match to TRBD1 covers 9 bases. Germline lookup yields CDR1 KGHSH and CDR2 LQKENI. The V gene end was trimmed by 3 bases and the J gene end by 7 bases; junction bases not matched to a gene: 4. This CDR3 comprises 15 residues. The CDR3 reads CASSPQGQGNSPLHF. The DNA of the CDR3 is TGTGCCAGCTCACCCCAGGGACAGGGCAATTCACCCCTCCACTTT.

This clone was seen a handful of times. The chain recombines TRBV2 with TRBJ1-6; unclear D gene. V was pared by 2 bases and J by 0 bases, with 8 bases between. The germline gives CDR1 SNHLY, CDR2 FYNNEI. The CDR3 consists of 16 residues. CDR3 loop: CASSEYPSSYNSPLHF. CDR3 nucleotides: TGTGCCAGCAGTGAATATCCGAGCTCCTATAATTCACCCCTCCACTTT.

This clone was detected only a few times. J is TRBJ1-1 and V is TRBV24-1; 12 nucleotides line up with TRBD1. CDR1 is KGHDR and CDR2 is SFDVKD in the germline V gene. The V segment lost 10 bases and the J segment 1 base; nucleotides outside the gene matches: 9. This CDR3 is built from 16 residues. The CDR3 here is CATAPGQGASNTEAFF. The CDR3, as DNA: TGTGCCACAGCTCCGGGACAGGGGGCTTCGAACACTGAAGCTTTCTTT.

The chain joins TRBV2 to TRBJ2-7, with D uncertain. The CDR3 has 13 residues. Deletions cut 4 bases from V and 6 bases from J, with 13 bases between. Per the germline V gene, CDR1 is SNHLY and CDR2 is FYNNEI. The CDR3 loop reads CASSATTNSEQYV. As DNA, the CDR3 is TGTGCCAGCAGTGCTACTACGAACTCCGAGCAGTACGTC.

The genes are TRBV19 and TRBJ2-5; 9 bases map to TRBD2. There are 14 residues in the CDR3. V gave up 3 bases and J gave up 5 bases; unmatched junction bases: 4. CDR1 and CDR2 from the germline V gene are LNHDA and SQIVND (reference sequence). The CDR3 reads CASSIAGGRETQYF. Written as DNA, the CDR3 is TGTGCCAGTAGTATTGCGGGGGGGCGGGAGACCCAGTACTTC.